The clone carrying this T cell receptor (beta chain) was counted a few times. Germline lookup yields CDR1 DFQATT and CDR2 SNEGSKA (reference sequence). V dropped 6 bases and J dropped 8 bases, with 8 bases sitting between them. CDR3 size: 10 residues. TCRdb's copy holds only in-frame clones and misses some; the assay was immunoSEQ multiplex PCR. Here the sample spans some 200,000 clones, roughly 85% being singletons. This entry belongs to a study of blood T cell repertoires in COVID-19. About the research overall: T cells, B-cell-depleted T cells, or PBMCs provided the cDNA or gDNA that served as material.

The chain joins TRBV20-1 to TRBJ2-1; unclear D gene. What was sequenced was peripheral blood. This clonotype was sampled from a woman aged 18-29 years who had recovered from COVID-19. Here the CDR3 reads CSARNYEQFF. CDR3 coding DNA: TGCAGTGCGAGGAACTATGAGCAGTTCTTC.